What follows are 9 T cell receptor beta chains derived from one specimen sequenced in a study of T-cell memory formation after mild COVID-19. TCRdb re-derived calls from the 5' RACE reads in MiXCR, one entry per CDR3 protein. The sample has 200,000 to 250,000 distinct CDR3 sequences; around 8.8% are singletons. The source material was PBMCs or a T cell subset sorted from them (not recorded which). Every receptor here comes from a man younger than 30 who had mild COVID-19 (a few samples of this study predate the infection). Cell type and time point are not known.

The J gene is TRBJ2-1, the V gene TRBV20-1; 15 bases are a match to TRBD2. The J segment lost 6 bases and the V segment lost 6 bases, leaving 0 bases of the junction unmatched. CDR1 is DFQATT and CDR2 is SNEGSKA in the germline V gene (reference sequence). This CDR3 has 13 residues. The CDR3 sequence is CSAGLAGGNEQFF. CDR3 nucleotide sequence: TGCAGTGCGGGACTAGCGGGGGGCAATGAGCAGTTCTTC.

The table lists this clonotype with many counts. The V and J genes are TRBV7-2 and TRBJ2-5, with D unresolved. The length of the CDR3 is 13 residues. With 4 bases removed from V and 5 bases from J, the gap between germline ends came to 11 bases. Germline V gene lookup returns CDR1 SGHTA and CDR2 FQGNSA. The CDR3 coding sequence is TGTGCCAGCAGCTCCCCTATTCGGGAGACCCAGTACTTC. This gives the protein CASSSPIRETQYF.

A word on this clonotype: The DNA is omitted, as the CDR3 cannot be located on it reliably, and the CDR3 follows TCRdb's listing. The chain carries TRBV7-9 and TRBJ2-3; the D segment call TRBD1 is taken from the table without a DNA check. In germline, CDR1 is SEHNR, CDR2 FQNEAQ (reference sequence). The CDR3 has 13 residues if both end residues are counted. The CDR3 protein is CASSLVGQGTKYF.

This clonotype was picked up a small number of times. The chain recombines TRBV6-1 with TRBJ1-5; possibly TRBD1 for D (5 bases). The CDR3 spans 15 residues. Looked up from germline, CDR1 is MNHNS and CDR2 is SASEGT. With 6 bases removed from V and 6 bases from J, the gap between germline ends came to 18 bases. CDR3 nucleotides: TGTGCCAGCAGGGGGTCGTTGGGCGGGGCTCAGCCCCAGCATTTT. This encodes CASRGSLGGAQPQHF.

This clonotype was detected many times. The chain carries TRBV20-1 and TRBJ2-5; D is unclear. Germline V gives CDR1 DFQATT, CDR2 SNEGSKA (reference sequence). The V gene lost 6 bases and the J gene lost 0 bases, with 8 bases spanning the gap. The CDR3 runs to 12 residues. In DNA, the CDR3 is TGCAGTGCCCAGAGGTACCAAGAGACCCAGTACTTC. As protein: CSAQRYQETQYF.

The rearrangement links TRBV29-1 to TRBJ1-2; perhaps TRBD1 as D (6 bases). Germline V gene sequence: CDR1 SQVTM, CDR2 ANQGSEA. The CDR3 sequence is 14 residues long. Trimming took off 1 base at V and 7 bases at J, with 16 bases between the two ends. This CDR3 reads CSVEGRDTGFGYTF. Written as DNA, the CDR3 is TGCAGCGTTGAAGGCCGGGACACAGGATTTGGCTACACCTTC. The full variable domain, in which reference TRBV29-1 and TRBJ1-2 provide the parts outside the CDR3, is SAVISQKPSRDICQRGTSLTIQCQVDSQVTMMFWYRQQPGQSLTLIATANQGSEATYESGFVIDKFPISRPNLTFSTLTVSNMSPEDSSIYLCSVEGRDTGFGYTFGSGTRLTVV.

This clonotype was detected a few times. The CDR3 DNA follows: TGTGCCGTCACAGGGGAGAATGAGCAGTTCTTC. It codes for CAVTGENEQFF. The chain joins TRBV10-3 to TRBJ2-1; TRBD1 matches 7 bases. With 11 bases clipped from V and 7 bases from J, the junction kept 5 bases outside the gene matches. The CDR3 has 11 residues. Germline-derived CDR1 and CDR2 are ENHRY and SYGVKD.

The V gene is TRBV14, the J gene TRBJ2-5; no clear D. Germline CDR1 and CDR2: SGHDN and FVKESK. V lost 5 bases to trimming and J lost 7 bases, with 11 bases between them. The CDR3 runs 12 residues. CDR3 coding DNA: TGTGCCAGCAGCTCGACTCTTTGGACCCAGTACTTC. It specifies CASSSTLWTQYF.

This clonotype showed up just a few times. The chain uses TRBV5-1 and TRBJ2-1, with D maybe TRBD2 (5 bases). The CDR3 extends over 17 amino acids. Between the trimmed V and J ends, which lost 1 base and 8 bases, there was a span of 22 bases. Germline lookup yields CDR1 SGHRS and CDR2 YFSETQ. The CDR3: CASSLRGRAFRVHEQFF. Here the CDR3 DNA reads TGCGCCAGCAGCTTGAGAGGGAGAGCGTTCCGAGTCCATGAGCAGTTCTTC.